This T cell receptor beta chain stems from a study of regulatory and conventional T cells in RAG deficiency. General study points: Omenn CD25-high CD127-low cells may be activated cells, not true Tregs. Omenn syndrome and CID/AS patients had roughly 100-fold fewer unique Treg TCR beta sequences, versus around 10-fold elsewhere. Shannon entropy was markedly lower and Simpson indices higher in RAG-deficient patients than control T-cell subsets.

The germline CDR1 and CDR2 sequences are SGDLS and YYNGEE. J was trimmed by 3 bases and V by 0 bases; bases with no gene match: 10. The CDR3 spans 18 residues. Blood CD4+ CD25-low CD127-high conventional T cells supplied the genomic DNA template. About this clone: Its target is unknown.

Generated by immunoSEQ multiplex PCR, the TCRdb table keeps only in-frame clones and is missing some. The sample has 24,000 or so clones; roughly 93% are singletons. These same data were also listed under a study on regulatory T cells. Per that study: The PCR used 52 TRBV and 13 TRBJ primers. Regulatory T cells showed the strongest V-J pair restriction and V/J gene skewing among patient repertoires.

The sample consisted of CD4+ T cells sorted from blood. This TCR derives from a human donor in good health. V gene TRBV9 combines with J gene TRBJ2-3, with TRBD2 identical over 10 bases. Here the CDR3 DNA reads TGTGCCAGCAGCGTAGCTGTTGGTAGCGGGAGGTCTACAGATACGCAGTATTTT. This encodes CASSVAVGSGRSTDTQYF.